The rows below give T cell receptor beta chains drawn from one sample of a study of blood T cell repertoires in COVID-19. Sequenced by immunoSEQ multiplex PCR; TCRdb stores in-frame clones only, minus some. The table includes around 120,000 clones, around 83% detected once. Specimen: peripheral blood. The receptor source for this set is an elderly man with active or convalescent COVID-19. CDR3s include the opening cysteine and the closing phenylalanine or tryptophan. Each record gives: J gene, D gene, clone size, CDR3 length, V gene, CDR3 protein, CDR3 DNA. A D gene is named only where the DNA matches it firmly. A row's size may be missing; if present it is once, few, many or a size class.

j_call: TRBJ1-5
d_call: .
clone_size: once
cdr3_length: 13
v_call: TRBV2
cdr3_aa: CASRQSTTQPQHF
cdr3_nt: TGTGCCAGCAGGCAGTCAACAACTCAGCCCCAGCATTTT

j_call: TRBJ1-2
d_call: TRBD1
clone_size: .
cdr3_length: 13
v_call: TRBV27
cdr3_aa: CASSPTGNYGYTF
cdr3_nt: TGTGCCAGCAGCCCGACAGGGAACTATGGCTACACCTTC

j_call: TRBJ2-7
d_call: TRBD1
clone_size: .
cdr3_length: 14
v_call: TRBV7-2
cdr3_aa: CASRWDRGNYEQYF
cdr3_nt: TGTGCCAGCAGATGGGACAGAGGGAACTACGAGCAGTACTTC

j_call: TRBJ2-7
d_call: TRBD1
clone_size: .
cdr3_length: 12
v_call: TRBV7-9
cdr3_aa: CASSGQGHEQYF
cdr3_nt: TGTGCCAGCAGCGGACAGGGGCACGAGCAGTACTTC

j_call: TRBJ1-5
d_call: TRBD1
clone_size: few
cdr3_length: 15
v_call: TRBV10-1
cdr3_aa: CASSTPGTGSQPQHF
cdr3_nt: TGCGCCAGCAGCACTCCCGGGACAGGGAGTCAGCCCCAGCATTTT

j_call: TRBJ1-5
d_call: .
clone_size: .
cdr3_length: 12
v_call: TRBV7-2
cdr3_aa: CASSFGYQPQHF
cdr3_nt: TGTGCCAGCAGCTTCGGGTATCAGCCCCAGCATTTT

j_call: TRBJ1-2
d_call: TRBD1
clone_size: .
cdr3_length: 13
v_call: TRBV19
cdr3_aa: CASTPGQRNGYTF
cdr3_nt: TGTGCCAGTACTCCGGGACAGAGGAATGGCTACACCTTC

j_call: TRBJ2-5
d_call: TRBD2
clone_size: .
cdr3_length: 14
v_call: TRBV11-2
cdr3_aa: CASSFGGAGETQYF
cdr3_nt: TGTGCCAGCAGCTTCGGGGGGGCCGGGGAGACCCAGTACTTC

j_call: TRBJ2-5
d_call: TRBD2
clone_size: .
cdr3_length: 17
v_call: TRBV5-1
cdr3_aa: CASSPRTSGAYQETQYF
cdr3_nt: TGCGCCAGCAGCCCTCGGACTAGCGGGGCCTATCAAGAGACCCAGTACTTC

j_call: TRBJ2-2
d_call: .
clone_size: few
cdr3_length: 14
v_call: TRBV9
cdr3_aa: CASSGQANTGELFF
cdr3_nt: TGTGCCAGCAGCGGACAGGCTAACACCGGGGAGCTGTTTTTT

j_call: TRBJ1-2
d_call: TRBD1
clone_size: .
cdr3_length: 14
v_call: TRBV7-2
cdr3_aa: CASSTTQGTYGYTF
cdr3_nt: TGTGCCAGCAGCACCACACAGGGGACCTATGGCTACACCTTC

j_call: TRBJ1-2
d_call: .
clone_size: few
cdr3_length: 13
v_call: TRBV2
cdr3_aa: CASNIGGLAGYTF
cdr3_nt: TGTGCCAGCAACATCGGTGGGTTAGCTGGCTACACCTTC

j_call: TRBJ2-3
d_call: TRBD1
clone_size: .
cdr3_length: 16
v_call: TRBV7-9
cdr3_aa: CASSPPNRGSTDTQYF
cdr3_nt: TGTGCCAGCAGCCCACCTAACAGGGGGAGCACAGATACGCAGTATTTT

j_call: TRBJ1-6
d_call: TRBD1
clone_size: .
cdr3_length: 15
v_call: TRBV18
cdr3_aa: CASSPRQGDNSPLHF
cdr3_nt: TGTGCCAGCTCACCCCGACAGGGGGATAATTCACCCCTCCACTTT

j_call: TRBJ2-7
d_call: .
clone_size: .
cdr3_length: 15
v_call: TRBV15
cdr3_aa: CATSGYGGQSYEQYF
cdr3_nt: TGTGCCACCAGCGGTTACGGGGGACAGTCGTACGAGCAGTACTTC

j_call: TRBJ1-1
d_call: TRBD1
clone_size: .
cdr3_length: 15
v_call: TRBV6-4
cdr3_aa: CASSRTGNGVTEAFF
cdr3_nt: TGTGCCAGCAGTCGGACAGGGAATGGAGTCACTGAAGCTTTCTTT

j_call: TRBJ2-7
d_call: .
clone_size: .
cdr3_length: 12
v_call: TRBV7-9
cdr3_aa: CASDTDSYEQYF
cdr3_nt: TGTGCCAGCGATACAGATTCCTACGAGCAGTACTTC

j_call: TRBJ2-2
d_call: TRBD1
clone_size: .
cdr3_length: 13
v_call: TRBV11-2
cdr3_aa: CASSFGQAEELFF
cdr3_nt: TGTGCCAGCAGCTTCGGACAGGCCGAGGAGCTGTTTTTT

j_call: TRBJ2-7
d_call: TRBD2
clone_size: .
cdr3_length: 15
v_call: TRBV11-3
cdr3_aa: CASSKAASGAHEQYF
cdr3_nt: TGTGCCAGCAGTAAAGCGGCTAGCGGGGCCCACGAGCAGTACTTC

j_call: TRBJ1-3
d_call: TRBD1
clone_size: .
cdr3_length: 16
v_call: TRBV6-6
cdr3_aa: CASVSQGHPPGNTIYF
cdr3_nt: TGTGCCAGCGTATCACAGGGGCACCCGCCGGGAAACACCATATATTTT

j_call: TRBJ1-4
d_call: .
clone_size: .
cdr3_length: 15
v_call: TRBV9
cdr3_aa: CASSVHEGENEKLFF
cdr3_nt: TGTGCCAGCAGCGTCCATGAAGGGGAAAATGAAAAACTGTTTTTT

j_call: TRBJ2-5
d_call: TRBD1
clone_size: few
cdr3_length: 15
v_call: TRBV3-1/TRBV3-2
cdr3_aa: CASSQGTGGEETQYF
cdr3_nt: TGTGCCAGCAGCCAAGGAACAGGGGGTGAGGAGACCCAGTACTTC

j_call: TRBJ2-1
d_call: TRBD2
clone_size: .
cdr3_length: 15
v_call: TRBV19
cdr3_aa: CASSIPAGLNAEQFF
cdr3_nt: TGTGCCAGTAGTATACCAGCGGGGCTCAACGCTGAGCAGTTCTTC

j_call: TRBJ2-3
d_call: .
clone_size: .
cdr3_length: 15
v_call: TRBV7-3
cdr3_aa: CASSLTPTPTDTQYF
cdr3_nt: TGTGCCAGCAGCTTAACCCCTACCCCCACAGATACGCAGTATTTT